This TCR beta chain was observed in a study of T cells in localized non-small cell lung cancer. The protocol was immunoSEQ multiplex PCR, while the TCRdb copy is restricted to in-frame clones and leaves out a portion. The sample lists about 70,000 clones; about four fifths were seen once. Only one count was recorded for this clone. Germline V CDR1 and CDR2: MNHEY, SMNVEV (reference sequence). With 0 bases clipped from V and 4 bases from J, the junction kept 7 bases outside the gene matches. The CDR3 consists of 17 residues. V usage is TRBV27 and J usage is TRBJ2-7; the match to TRBD2 covers 12 bases. This clonotype was obtained from a female donor older than 55 with stage I lung adenocarcinoma. Sample: peripheral blood, taken before any cancer treatment. The CDR3 loop is CASSLSRLAGDFYEQYF. The CDR3 nucleotides are TGTGCCAGCAGTTTATCCCGACTAGCGGGAGATTTTTACGAGCAGTACTTC.